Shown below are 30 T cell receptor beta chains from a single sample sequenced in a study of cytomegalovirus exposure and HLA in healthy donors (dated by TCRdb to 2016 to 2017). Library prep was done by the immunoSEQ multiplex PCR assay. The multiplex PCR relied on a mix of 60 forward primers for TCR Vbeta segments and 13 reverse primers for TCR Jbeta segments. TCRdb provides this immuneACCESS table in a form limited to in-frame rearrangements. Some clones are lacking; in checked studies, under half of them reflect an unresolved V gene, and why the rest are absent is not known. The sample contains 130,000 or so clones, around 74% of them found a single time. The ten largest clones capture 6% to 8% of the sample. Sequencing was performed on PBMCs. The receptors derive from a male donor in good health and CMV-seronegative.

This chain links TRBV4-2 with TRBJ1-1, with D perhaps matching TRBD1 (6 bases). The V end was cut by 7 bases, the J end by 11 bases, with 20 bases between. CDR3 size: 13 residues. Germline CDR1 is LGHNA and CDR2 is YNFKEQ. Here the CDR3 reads CASTLTKEQGAFF. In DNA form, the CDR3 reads TGTGCCAGCACCCTCACCAAGGAGCAGGGGGCTTTCTTT.

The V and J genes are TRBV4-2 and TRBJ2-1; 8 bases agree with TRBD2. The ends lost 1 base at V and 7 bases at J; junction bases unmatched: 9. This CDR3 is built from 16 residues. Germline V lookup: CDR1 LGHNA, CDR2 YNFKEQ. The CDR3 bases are TGTGCCAGCAGCCAAGTGGTAGCGGGGATTAGGAATGAGCAGTTCTTC. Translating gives CASSQVVAGIRNEQFF.

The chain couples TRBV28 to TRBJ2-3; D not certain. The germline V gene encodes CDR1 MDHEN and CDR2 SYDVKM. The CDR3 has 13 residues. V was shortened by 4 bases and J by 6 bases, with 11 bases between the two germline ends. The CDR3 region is CASSSLFGDTQYF. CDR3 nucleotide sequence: TGTGCCAGCAGTTCCCTATTCGGTGATACGCAGTATTTT.

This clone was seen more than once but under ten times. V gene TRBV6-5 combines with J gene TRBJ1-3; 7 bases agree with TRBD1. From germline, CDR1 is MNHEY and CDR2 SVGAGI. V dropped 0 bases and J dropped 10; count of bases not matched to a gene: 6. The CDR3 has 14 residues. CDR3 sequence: CASSYSEGAGTIYF. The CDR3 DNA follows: TGTGCCAGCAGTTACTCAGAGGGGGCAGGTACCATATATTTT.

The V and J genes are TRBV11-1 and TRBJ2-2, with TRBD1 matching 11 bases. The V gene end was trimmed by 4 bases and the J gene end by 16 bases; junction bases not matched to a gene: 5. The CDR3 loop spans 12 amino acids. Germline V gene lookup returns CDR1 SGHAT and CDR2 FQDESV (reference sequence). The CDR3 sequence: CASSSGQGATFF. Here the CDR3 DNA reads TGTGCCAGCAGCTCCGGACAGGGGGCAACGTTTTTT.

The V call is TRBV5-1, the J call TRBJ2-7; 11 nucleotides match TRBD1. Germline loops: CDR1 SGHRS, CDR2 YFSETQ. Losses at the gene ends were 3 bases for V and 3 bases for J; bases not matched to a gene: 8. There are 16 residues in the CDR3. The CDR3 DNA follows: TGCGCCAGCAGCTCCGACCCCGGGACAGGGGGCTACGAGCAGTACTTC. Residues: CASSSDPGTGGYEQYF. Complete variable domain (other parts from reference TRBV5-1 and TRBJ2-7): KAGVTQTPRYLIKTRGQQVTLSCSPISGHRSVSWYQQTPGQGLQFLFEYFSETQRNKGNFPGRFSGRQFSNSRSEMNVSTLELGDSALYLCASSSDPGTGGYEQYFGPGTRLTVT.

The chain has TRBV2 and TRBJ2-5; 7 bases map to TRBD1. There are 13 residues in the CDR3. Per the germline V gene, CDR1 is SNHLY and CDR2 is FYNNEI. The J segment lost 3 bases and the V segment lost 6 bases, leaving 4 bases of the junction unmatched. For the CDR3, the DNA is TGTGCCAGCAGGGGGGACAGCAAAGAGACCCAGTACTTC. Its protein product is CASRGDSKETQYF.

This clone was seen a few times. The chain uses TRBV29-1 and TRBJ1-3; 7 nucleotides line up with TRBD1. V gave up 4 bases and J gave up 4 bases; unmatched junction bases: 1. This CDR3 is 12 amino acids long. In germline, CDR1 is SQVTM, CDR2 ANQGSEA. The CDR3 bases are TGCAGCGTTGGACAGGGAGGAAACACCATATATTTT. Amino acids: CSVGQGGNTIYF.

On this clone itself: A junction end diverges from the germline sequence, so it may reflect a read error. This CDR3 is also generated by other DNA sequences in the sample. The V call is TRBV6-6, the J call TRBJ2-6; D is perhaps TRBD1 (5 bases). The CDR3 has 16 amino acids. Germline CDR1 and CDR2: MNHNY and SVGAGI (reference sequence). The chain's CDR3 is CASSYPSEAGANVLTF. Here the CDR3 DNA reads TGTGCCAGCAGTTACCCCTCCGAGGCTGGGGCCAACGTCCTGACCTTC.

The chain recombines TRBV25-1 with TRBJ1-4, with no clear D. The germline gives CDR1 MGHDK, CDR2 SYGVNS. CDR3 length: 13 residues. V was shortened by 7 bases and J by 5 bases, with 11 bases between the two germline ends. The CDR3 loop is CASKLSGNEKLFF. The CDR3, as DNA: TGTGCCAGCAAACTGTCGGGAAATGAAAAACTGTTTTTT.

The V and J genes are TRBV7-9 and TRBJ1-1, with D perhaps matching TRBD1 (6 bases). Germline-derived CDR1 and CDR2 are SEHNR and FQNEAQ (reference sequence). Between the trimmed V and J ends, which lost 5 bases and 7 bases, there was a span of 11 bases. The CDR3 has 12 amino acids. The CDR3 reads CASSHWTDEAFF. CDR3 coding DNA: TGTGCCAGCAGCCATTGGACAGATGAAGCTTTCTTT.

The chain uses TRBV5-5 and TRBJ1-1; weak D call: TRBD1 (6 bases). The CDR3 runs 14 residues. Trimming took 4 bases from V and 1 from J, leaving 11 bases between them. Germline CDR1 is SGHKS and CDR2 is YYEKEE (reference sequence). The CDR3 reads CASSLRQANTEAFF. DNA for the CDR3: TGTGCCAGCAGCCTTCGACAGGCGAACACTGAAGCTTTCTTT.

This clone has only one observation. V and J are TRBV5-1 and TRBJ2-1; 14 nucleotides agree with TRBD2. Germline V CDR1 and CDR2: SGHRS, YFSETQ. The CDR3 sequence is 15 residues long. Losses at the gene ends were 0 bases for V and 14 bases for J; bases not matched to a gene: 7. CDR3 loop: CASSLETSGGAREFF. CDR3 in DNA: TGCGCCAGCAGCTTGGAGACTAGCGGGGGGGCCCGGGAGTTCTTC.

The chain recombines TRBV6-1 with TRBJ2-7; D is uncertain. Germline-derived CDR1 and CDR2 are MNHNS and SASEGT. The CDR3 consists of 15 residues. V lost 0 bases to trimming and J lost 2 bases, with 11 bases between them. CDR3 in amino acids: CASSEAYSSTYEQYF. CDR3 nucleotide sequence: TGTGCCAGCAGTGAAGCATACAGTTCGACCTACGAGCAGTACTTC.

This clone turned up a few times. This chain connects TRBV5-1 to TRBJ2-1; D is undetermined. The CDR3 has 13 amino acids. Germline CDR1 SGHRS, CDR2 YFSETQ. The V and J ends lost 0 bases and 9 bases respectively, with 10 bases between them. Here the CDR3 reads CASSLVLAAEQFF. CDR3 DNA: TGCGCCAGCAGCTTGGTTTTAGCTGCTGAGCAGTTCTTC.

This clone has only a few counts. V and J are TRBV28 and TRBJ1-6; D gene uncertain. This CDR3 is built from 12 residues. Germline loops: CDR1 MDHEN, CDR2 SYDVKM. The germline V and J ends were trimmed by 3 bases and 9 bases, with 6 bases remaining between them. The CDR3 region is CASSFEGSPLHF. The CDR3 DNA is TGTGCCAGCAGTTTCGAGGGTTCACCCCTCCACTTT.

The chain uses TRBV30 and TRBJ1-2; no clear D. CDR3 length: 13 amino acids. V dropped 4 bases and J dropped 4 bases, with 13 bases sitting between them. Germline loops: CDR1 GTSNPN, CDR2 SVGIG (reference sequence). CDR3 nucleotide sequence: TGTGCCTGGACCTCGACGGACTTCTATGGCTACACCTTC. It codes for CAWTSTDFYGYTF.

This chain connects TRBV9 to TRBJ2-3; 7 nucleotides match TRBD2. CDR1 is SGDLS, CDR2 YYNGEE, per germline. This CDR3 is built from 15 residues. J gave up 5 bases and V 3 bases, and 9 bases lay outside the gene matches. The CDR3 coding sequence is TGTGCCAGCAGCGGTTTGGGGGGGACGGGAGATACGCAGTATTTT. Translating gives CASSGLGGTGDTQYF.

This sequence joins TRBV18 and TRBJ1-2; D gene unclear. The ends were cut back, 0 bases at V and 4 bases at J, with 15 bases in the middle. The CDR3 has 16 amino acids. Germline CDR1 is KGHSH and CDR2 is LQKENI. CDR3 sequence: CASSPPRAGFSYGYTF. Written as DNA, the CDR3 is TGTGCCAGCTCACCACCGAGGGCAGGTTTTTCCTATGGCTACACCTTC. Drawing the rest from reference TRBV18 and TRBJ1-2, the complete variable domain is NAGVMQNPRHLVRRRGQEARLRCSPMKGHSHVYWYRQLPEEGLKFMVYLQKENIIDESGMPKERFSAEFPKEGPSILRIQQVVRGDSAAYFCASSPPRAGFSYGYTFGSGTRLTVV.

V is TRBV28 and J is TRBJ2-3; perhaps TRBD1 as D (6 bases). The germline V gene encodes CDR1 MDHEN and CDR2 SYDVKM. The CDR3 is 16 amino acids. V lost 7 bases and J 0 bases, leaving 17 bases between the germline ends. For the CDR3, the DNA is TGTGCCAGCATGGAGCGGACAGCCGCTAGCACAGATACGCAGTATTTT. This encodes CASMERTAASTDTQYF.

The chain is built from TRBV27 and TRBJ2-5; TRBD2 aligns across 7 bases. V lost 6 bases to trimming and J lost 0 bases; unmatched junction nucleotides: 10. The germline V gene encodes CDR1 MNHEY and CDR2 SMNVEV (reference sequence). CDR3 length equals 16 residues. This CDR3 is CASSHRPGGYQETQYF. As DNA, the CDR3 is TGTGCCAGCAGCCATAGACCCGGGGGGTACCAAGAGACCCAGTACTTC.

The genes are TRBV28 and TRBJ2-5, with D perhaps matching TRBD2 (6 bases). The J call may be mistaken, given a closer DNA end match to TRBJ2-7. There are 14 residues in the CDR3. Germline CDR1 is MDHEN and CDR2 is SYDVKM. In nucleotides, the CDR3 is TGTGCCAGCATCCGGGACTCACGTCCCTACGAGCAGTACTTC. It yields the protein CASIRDSRPYEQYF.

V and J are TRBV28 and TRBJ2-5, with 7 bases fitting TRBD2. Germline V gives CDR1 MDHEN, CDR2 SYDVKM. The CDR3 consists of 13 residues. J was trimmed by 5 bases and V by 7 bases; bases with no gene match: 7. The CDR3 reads CASNQGGRETQYF. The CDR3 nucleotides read TGTGCCAGCAACCAGGGAGGGAGGGAGACCCAGTACTTC. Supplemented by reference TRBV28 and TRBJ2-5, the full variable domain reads DVKVTQSSRYLVKRTGEKVFLECVQDMDHENMFWYRQDPGLGLRLIYFSYDVKMKEKGDIPEGYSVSREKKERFSLILESASTNQTSMYLCASNQGGRETQYFGPGTRLLVL.

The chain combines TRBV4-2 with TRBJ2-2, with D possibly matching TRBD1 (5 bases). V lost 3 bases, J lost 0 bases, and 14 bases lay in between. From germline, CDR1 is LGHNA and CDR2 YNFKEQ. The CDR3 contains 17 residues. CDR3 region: CASSHLAQEPNTGELFF. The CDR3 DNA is TGTGCCAGCAGCCATCTCGCACAGGAACCGAACACCGGGGAGCTGTTTTTT.

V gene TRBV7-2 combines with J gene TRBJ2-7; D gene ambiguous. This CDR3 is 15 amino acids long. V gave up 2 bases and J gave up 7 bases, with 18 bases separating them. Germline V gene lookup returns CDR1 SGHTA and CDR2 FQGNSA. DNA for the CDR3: TGTGCCAGCAGCTTACCGCCTTTGTCAGGTCGAGAGCAGTACTTC. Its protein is CASSLPPLSGREQYF.

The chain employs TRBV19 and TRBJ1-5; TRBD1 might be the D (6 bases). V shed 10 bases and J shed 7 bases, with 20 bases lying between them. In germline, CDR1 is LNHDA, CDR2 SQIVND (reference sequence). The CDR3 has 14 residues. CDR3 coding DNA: TGTGCCACCTCAAATAAGGGGGGGAGACAGCCCCAGCATTTT. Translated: CATSNKGGRQPQHF.

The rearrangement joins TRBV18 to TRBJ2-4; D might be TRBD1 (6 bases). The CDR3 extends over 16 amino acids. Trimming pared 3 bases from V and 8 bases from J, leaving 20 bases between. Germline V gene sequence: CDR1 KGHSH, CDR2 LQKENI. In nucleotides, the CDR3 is TGTGCCAGCTCACCGGCAGGGGCCGCTTTCAAGCACATTCAGTACTTC. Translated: CASSPAGAAFKHIQYF. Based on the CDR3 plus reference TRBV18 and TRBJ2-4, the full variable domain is NAGVMQNPRHLVRRRGQEARLRCSPMKGHSHVYWYRQLPEEGLKFMVYLQKENIIDESGMPKERFSAEFPKEGPSILRIQQVVRGDSAAYFCASSPAGAAFKHIQYFGAGTRLSVL.

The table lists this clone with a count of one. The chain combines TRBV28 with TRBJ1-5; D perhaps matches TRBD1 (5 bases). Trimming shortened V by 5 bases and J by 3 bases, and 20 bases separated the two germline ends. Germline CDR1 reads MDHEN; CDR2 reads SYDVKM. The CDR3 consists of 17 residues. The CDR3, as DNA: TGTGCCAGCAGTGCCCCTTGGCGACAGCGACCCAATCAGCCCCAGCATTTT. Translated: CASSAPWRQRPNQPQHF.

CDR3 DNA: TGTGCCAGCACCTCCTCGCTAGGGCAGGGGGGTGGCTACACCTTC. As protein: CASTSSLGQGGGYTF. This chain uses TRBV6-1 with TRBJ1-2, with 7 bases that match TRBD1. The CDR3 has 15 residues. J lost 7 bases, V lost 7 bases, and 15 bases had no gene match. Germline assignment: CDR1 MNHNS and CDR2 SASEGT.

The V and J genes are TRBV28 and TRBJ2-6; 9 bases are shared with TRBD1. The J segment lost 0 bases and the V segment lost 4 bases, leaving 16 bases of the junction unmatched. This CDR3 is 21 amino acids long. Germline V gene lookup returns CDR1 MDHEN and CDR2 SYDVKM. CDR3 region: CASSSGTGFPSWSSGANVLTF. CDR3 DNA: TGTGCCAGCAGTTCCGGGACAGGGTTTCCTAGCTGGAGCTCTGGGGCCAACGTCCTGACTTTC.